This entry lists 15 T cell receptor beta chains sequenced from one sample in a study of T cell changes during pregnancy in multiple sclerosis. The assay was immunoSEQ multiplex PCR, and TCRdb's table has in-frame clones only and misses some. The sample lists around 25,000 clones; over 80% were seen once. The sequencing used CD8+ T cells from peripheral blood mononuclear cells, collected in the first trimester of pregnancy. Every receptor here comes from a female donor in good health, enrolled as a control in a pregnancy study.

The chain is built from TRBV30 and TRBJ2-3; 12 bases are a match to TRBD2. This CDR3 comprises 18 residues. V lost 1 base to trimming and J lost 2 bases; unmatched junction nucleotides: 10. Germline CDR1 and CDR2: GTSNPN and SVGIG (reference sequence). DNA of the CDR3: TGTGCCTGGAGTGACGGGATTCTAGCGGGAGGGTTCACAGATACGCAGTATTTT. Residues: CAWSDGILAGGFTDTQYF.

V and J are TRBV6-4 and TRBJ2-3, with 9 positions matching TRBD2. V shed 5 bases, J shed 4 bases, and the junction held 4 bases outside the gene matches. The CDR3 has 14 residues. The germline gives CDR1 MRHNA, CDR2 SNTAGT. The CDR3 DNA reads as TGTGCCAGCAGTACCCGACTAGCGGCAGATACGCAGTATTTT. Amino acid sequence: CASSTRLAADTQYF.

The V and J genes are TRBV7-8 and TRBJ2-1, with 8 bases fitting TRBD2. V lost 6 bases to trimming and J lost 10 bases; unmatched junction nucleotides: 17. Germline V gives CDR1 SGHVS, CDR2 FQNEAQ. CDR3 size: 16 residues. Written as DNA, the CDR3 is TGTGCCAGCAGATTAAGGGATCGGGGGGGGCTTGAGGAGCAGTTCTTC. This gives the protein CASRLRDRGGLEEQFF.

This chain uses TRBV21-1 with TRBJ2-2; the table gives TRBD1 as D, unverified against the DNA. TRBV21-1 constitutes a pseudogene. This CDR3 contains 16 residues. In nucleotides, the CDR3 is TGTGCCAGCAGCAAAGAGGACAGGCGTGTCACCGGGGAGCTGTTTTTT. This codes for CASSKEDRRVTGELFF.

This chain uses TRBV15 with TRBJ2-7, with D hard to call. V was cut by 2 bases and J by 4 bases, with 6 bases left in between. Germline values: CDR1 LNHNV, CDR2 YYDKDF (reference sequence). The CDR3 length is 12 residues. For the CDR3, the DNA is TGTGCCACCAGCAGACAGGATTACGAGCAGTACTTC. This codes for CATSRQDYEQYF.

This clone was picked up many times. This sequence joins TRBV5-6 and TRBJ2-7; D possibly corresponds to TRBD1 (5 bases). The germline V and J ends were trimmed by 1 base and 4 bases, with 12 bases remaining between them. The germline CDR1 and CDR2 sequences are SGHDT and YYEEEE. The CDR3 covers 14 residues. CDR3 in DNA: TGTGCCAGCAGCTTGTCCCAGGGATGGTACGAGCAGTACTTC. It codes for CASSLSQGWYEQYF.

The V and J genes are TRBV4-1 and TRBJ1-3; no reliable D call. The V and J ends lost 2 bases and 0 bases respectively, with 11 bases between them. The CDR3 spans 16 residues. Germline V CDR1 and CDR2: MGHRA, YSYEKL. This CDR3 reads CASSQLRLGSGNTIYF. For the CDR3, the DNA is TGCGCCAGCAGCCAACTCAGGTTAGGCTCTGGAAACACCATATATTTT.

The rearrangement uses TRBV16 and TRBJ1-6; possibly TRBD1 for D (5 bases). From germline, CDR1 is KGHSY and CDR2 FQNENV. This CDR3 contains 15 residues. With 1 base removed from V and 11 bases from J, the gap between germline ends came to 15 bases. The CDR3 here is CASSQYPGPSAPLHF. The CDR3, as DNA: TGTGCCAGCAGCCAATACCCAGGGCCTTCAGCACCCCTCCACTTT.

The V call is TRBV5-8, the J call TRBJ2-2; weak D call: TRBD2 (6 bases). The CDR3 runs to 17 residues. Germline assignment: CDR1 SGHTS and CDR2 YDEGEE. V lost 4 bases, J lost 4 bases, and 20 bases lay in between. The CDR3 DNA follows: TGTGCCAGCAGCCAGGGACTCCAAGGCCAAGGCACCGGGGAGCTGTTTTTT. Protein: CASSQGLQGQGTGELFF.

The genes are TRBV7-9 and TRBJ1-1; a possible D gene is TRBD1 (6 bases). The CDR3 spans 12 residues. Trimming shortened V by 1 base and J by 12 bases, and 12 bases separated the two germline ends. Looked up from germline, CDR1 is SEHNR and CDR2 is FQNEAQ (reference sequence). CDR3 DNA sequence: TGTGCCAGCAGCTTAGGTGCCAGGGGAACTTTCTTT. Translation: CASSLGARGTFF.

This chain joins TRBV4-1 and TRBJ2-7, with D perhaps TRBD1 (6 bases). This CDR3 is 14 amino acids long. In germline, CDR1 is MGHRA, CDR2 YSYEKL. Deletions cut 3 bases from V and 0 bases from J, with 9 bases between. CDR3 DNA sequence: TGCGCCAGCAGCCAGTGGACAGCCTCCTACGAGCAGTACTTC. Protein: CASSQWTASYEQYF.

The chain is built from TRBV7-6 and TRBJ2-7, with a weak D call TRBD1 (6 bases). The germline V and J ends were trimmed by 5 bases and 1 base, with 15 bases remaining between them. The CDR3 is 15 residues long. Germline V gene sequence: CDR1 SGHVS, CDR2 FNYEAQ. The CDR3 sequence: CASSLQQGLSYEQYF. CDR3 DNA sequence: TGTGCCAGCAGCCTCCAGCAGGGGCTTTCCTACGAGCAGTACTTC.

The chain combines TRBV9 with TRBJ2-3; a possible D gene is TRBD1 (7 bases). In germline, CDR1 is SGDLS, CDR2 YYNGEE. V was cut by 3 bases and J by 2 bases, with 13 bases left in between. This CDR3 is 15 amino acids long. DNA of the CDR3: TGTGCCAGCAGCGCGGGGGACAGCTACACAGATACGCAGTATTTT. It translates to CASSAGDSYTDTQYF. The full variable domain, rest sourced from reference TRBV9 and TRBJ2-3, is DSGVTQTPKHLITATGQRVTLRCSPRSGDLSVYWYQQSLDQGLQFLIQYYNGEERAKGNILERFSAQQFPDLHSELNLSSLELGDSALYFCASSAGDSYTDTQYFGPGTRLTVL.

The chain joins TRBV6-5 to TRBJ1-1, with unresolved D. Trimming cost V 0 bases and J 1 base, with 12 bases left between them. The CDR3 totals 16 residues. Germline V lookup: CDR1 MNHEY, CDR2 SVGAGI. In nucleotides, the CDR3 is TGTGCCAGCAGTTACTCGAGATCGAGCCCGAACACTGAAGCTTTCTTT. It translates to CASSYSRSSPNTEAFF.

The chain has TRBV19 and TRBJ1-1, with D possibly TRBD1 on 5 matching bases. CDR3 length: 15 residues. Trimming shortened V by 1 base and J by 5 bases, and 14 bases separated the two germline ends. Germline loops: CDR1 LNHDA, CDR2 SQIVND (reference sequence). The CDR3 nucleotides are TGTGCCAGTAGTATAGTTAAGGGGAAGGGAACTGAAGCTTTCTTT. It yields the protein CASSIVKGKGTEAFF.